This T cell receptor beta chain was sequenced during a study of blood T cell repertoires in COVID-19 (dated by TCRdb to the early 2020s). Background for the entire study: Samples from collaborators originated in the United States, Italy and Spain and spanned both the acute and convalescent phases of COVID-19. The material from the prospective study consisted of cDNA or gDNA derived from T cells, B-cell-depleted T cells, or PBMCs. The dataset comprised deeply sampled blood TCRbeta repertoires from subjects exposed to, actively infected with, or recovered from COVID-19. The repertoires were released in a freely available public database intended as a resource for research on the immune response to SARS-CoV-2. Samples came from the ongoing ImmuneRACE study (first 160 participants) plus 1,254 subjects from 6 global collaborators. Sample metadata almost always included a de-identified subject ID, COVID-19 status, age in years and sex. HLA class I and class II types, where available, came from metadata supplied by the sample provider rather than from assay-based typing. Beyond this particular receptor, the publication reports: The amount of clinical and demographic metadata varied by source and participant and was provided uncurated.

TCRbeta CDR3 regions were amplified from genomic DNA by means of the immunoSEQ Assay, a bias-controlled multiplex PCR. As for the authors' bioinformatics: Within the assay, amplification of reference gene primers was used to estimate how many nucleated cells each sample contained. Sequence reads were collapsed and filtered to measure the absolute abundance of every unique TCRbeta CDR3 rearrangement. Productive Simpson clonality was computed per sample as the square root of Simpson's diversity index over productive rearrangements. TCRdb mirrors the immuneACCESS table, restricted to in-frame sequences. Some clones are absent from its copies; in checked studies, under half trace to an unresolved V gene, and the reason for the others is unknown. D and trimming were read from the DNA, whereas the V and J calls and clone size are those reported in that table. The sample yields some 290,000 clones; roughly 85% were counted once. Of the sample, about 4.5% is held by the ten largest clones.

A second Seattle source provided samples from volunteer blood donors who had recovered from COVID-19. Whole blood was collected in K2EDTA tubes by collaborating institutions according to the institutions' own protocols. Collaborator samples were shipped for TCRbeta analysis as frozen whole blood, isolated PBMCs, or DNA extracted from either sample type. CDR1 MGHRA and CDR2 YSYEKL are derived from the germline V gene. From the cysteine up to the phenylalanine, the CDR3 has a length of 17 residues. The sequence is cut down to CDR3 DNA, 51 bases in frame from base 1. Trimming takes 1 base off V and 1 base off J; junction bases not matched to a gene: 7. About this clone: There is no known antigen for this receptor. No much larger clone is present one base from it, and per-base qualities are unavailable.

Sequences were obtained from peripheral blood. The source is a man in his 60s who had recovered from COVID-19. The V and J genes are TRBV4-1 and TRBJ2-5, and TRBD2 aligns with 9 junction nucleotides. The DNA reads TGCGCCAGCAGCCAAGTTCAGGGACTAGCTATCCAAGAGACCCAGTACTTC. This codes for CASSQVQGLAIQETQYF.